Below, 10 T cell receptor beta chains from the same sample are listed, as sequenced in a study of CD8+ T cells in alopecia areata. Sequencing templates came from extracted RNA that was reverse transcribed into cDNA. Some clones are missing from TCRdb's copy, which holds only in-frame ones; the method was immunoSEQ multiplex PCR. The sample shows roughly 250,000 clones, roughly two thirds of them seen only once. The source was CD4+ T cells sorted from blood, collected at week 0. The receptors come from a human donor with alopecia areata.

The CDR3 coding sequence is TGCGCCAGCAGCTTAGCGGGGTCGGGAGAGACCCAGTACTTC. Residues: CASSLAGSGETQYF. V is TRBV5-1 and J is TRBJ2-5; 7 nucleotides match TRBD2. The CDR3 covers 14 residues. The trim removed 2 bases at V and 4 bases at J, leaving 5 bases unmatched. Germline CDR1 reads SGHRS; CDR2 reads YFSETQ.

The chain joins TRBV14 to TRBJ2-2; D not certain. There are 16 residues in the CDR3. V lost 1 base and J lost 7, with 16 bases in between. Germline values: CDR1 SGHDN, CDR2 FVKESK. DNA of the CDR3: TGTGCCAGCAGCCAAGTATCTCCACCTTGGGTCGGGGAGCTGTTTTTT. Encoded protein: CASSQVSPPWVGELFF.

The chain recombines TRBV27 with TRBJ2-6; no firm D call. Trimming cost V 6 bases and J 0 bases, with 9 bases left between them. The CDR3 runs to 15 residues. The V gene's germline CDR1 is MNHEY and CDR2 SMNVEV (reference sequence). CDR3 DNA: TGTGCCAGCAGCCCGAGATACTCTGGGGCCAACGTCCTGACTTTC. Translation: CASSPRYSGANVLTF.

This clone was detected once. The chain recombines TRBV30 with TRBJ1-1; D gene uncertain. Germline loops: CDR1 GTSNPN, CDR2 SVGIG (reference sequence). Trimming removed 4 bases at V and 0 bases at J, with 12 bases between. This CDR3 is built from 14 residues. CDR3 loop: CAWKAQSMNTEAFF. In nucleotides, the CDR3 is TGTGCCTGGAAGGCGCAGAGCATGAACACTGAAGCTTTCTTT.

The sample holds one count of this clone. In DNA, the CDR3 is TGTGCCAGCAGTTTAGCGTGGGACGAGAATGGCTACACCTTC. Its protein is CASSLAWDENGYTF. The chain carries TRBV27 and TRBJ1-2; a possible D gene is TRBD1 (5 bases). CDR1 and CDR2 from the germline V gene are MNHEY and SMNVEV (reference sequence). This CDR3 comprises 14 residues. Trimming took 2 bases from V and 6 from J, leaving 13 bases between them.

The table lists this clone with a few counts. This chain joins TRBV7-2 and TRBJ1-2, with TRBD1 matching 8 bases. After removal of 3 bases from V and 1 base from J, the junction contained 7 bases not matched to a gene. The germline V gene encodes CDR1 SGHTA and CDR2 FQGNSA. There are 16 residues in the CDR3. CDR3 amino acids: CASSFRQGLSNYGYTF. The CDR3 DNA reads as TGTGCCAGCAGCTTTAGACAGGGGCTGAGTAACTATGGCTACACCTTC. Based on the CDR3 plus reference TRBV7-2 and TRBJ1-2, the full variable domain is GAGVSQSPSNKVTEKGKDVELRCDPISGHTALYWYRQSLGQGLEFLIYFQGNSAPDKSGLPSDRFSAERTGGSVSTLTIQRTQQEDSAVYLCASSFRQGLSNYGYTFGSGTRLTVV.

The rearrangement uses TRBV29-1 and TRBJ2-1, with 8 bases fitting TRBD1. The J segment lost 3 bases and the V segment lost 4 bases, leaving 5 bases of the junction unmatched. From germline, CDR1 is SQVTM and CDR2 ANQGSEA. This CDR3 has 14 amino acids. In nucleotides, the CDR3 is TGCAGCGTTGCCGACAGGGGTCACTACAATGAGCAGTTCTTC. Its protein product is CSVADRGHYNEQFF.

The table lists this clone with a few counts. The chain is built from TRBV20-1 and TRBJ2-4, with a weak D call TRBD1 (6 bases). The CDR3 consists of 11 residues. V lost 6 bases, J lost 8 bases, and 11 bases lay in between. The germline gives CDR1 DFQATT, CDR2 SNEGSKA (reference sequence). The DNA for the CDR3 is TGCAGTGCGCATAAGGGGGACATTCAGTACTTC. It yields the protein CSAHKGDIQYF.

The rearrangement joins TRBV9 to TRBJ2-1, with 7 bases matching TRBD2. The CDR3 sequence is 15 residues long. Per germline, CDR1 SGDLS and CDR2 YYNGEE. J lost 4 bases, V lost 1 base, and 5 bases had no gene match. CDR3 amino acids: CASSVRGDGYNEQFF. CDR3 sequence (DNA): TGTGCCAGCAGCGTACGGGGGGACGGGTACAATGAGCAGTTCTTC.

In this sample, this clone turned up once. The chain is built from TRBV19 and TRBJ2-3; D unclear. Germline V lookup: CDR1 LNHDA, CDR2 SQIVND (reference sequence). The CDR3 runs to 13 residues. The V gene lost 3 bases and the J gene lost 0 bases, with 4 bases spanning the gap. This chain's CDR3 is CASSIGSTDTQYF. The DNA of the CDR3 is TGTGCCAGTAGTATTGGCAGCACAGATACGCAGTATTTT.